This T cell receptor (beta chain) was sequenced for a study of esophageal squamous cell carcinoma under preoperative chemotherapy. About the study: Samples included peripheral blood T cells as well as tumor-infiltrating lymphocytes.

Time point indicated: after preoperative PTX-NDP chemotherapy. TCRdb re-called the PCR reads through MiXCR, storing one row per CDR3 protein. The sample yields about 32,000 distinct CDR3 sequences, 40% to 65% seen once. Trimming took off 5 bases at V and 5 bases at J, with 6 bases between the two ends. The CDR3 has 11 amino acids. Germline V gene sequence: CDR1 MNHNS, CDR2 SASEGT. The rearrangement links TRBV6-1 to TRBJ2-5, with unresolved D. This material was collected from a patient given preoperative chemotherapy. The clonotype was recovered from a human donor with esophageal squamous cell carcinoma. The donor label of this sample is uncertain. The CDR3 spells CASSKWETQYF. CDR3 in DNA: TGTGCCAGCAGTAAATGGGAGACCCAGTACTTC.